These T cell receptor beta chains were read from a single sample in a study of response to subunit inactivated influenza vaccine. TCRdb passed the RT-PCR reads through MiXCR, listing each CDR3 protein once. The sample yields over 150,000 distinct CDR3 sequences, 9.2% seen once. The specimen was non-naive T cells sorted from PBMCs, collected on the day of vaccination. The receptors shown here come from a man between 45 and 60 years old who received an inactivated influenza vaccine. Both conserved end residues are part of each CDR3. A D gene is named only where the DNA matches it firmly. Clone size is shown for a subset of rows, as once, few, many or a class of expanded clone.

V	D	size	J	CDR3	DNA
TRBV18	-	few	TRBJ1-6	CASSPQGQRNSPLHF	TGTGCCAGCTCACCACAGGGGCAGAGGAATTCACCCCTCCACTTT
TRBV27	TRBD2	few	TRBJ2-2	CASSAGGPNTGELFF	TGTGCCAGCAGCGCGGGGGGACCTAACACCGGGGAGCTGTTTTTT
TRBV5-4	-	few	TRBJ2-7	CASSPGSRGTYEQYF	TGTGCCAGCAGCCCCGGGTCCCGGGGGACCTACGAGCAGTACTTC
TRBV5-1	-	many	TRBJ2-3	CASSFGGAGTDTQYF	TGCGCCAGCAGCTTTGGGGGAGCGGGCACAGATACGCAGTATTTT
TRBV4-2	TRBD2	many	TRBJ2-1	CASSQDSSGRAFQQFF	TGTGCCAGCAGCCAAGATTCGAGCGGGAGGGCCTTTCAGCAGTTCTTC
TRBV19	-	few	TRBJ2-2	CASSIDRKAAFF	TGTGCCAGTAGTATCGACAGAAAAGCCGCCTTTTTT
TRBV9	-	few	TRBJ2-1	CASSAGLDLVVLGQFF	TGTGCCAGCAGCGCTGGATTAGATTTGGTGGTTCTGGGGCAGTTCTTC
TRBV11-1	TRBD2	-	TRBJ2-1	CASSSVTSGAFSYNEQFF	TGTGCCAGCAGTTCGGTAACTAGCGGGGCCTTCTCCTACAATGAGCAGTTCTTC
TRBV6-2/TRBV6-3	TRBD1	-	TRBJ1-1	CASSRIAQGVIRTEAFF	TGTGCCAGCAGTAGGATCGCACAGGGGGTCATTAGAACTGAAGCTTTCTTT
TRBV14	-	few	TRBJ2-7	CASSQTSFRAYEQYF	TGTGCCAGCAGCCAAACTAGCTTTCGGGCCTACGAGCAGTACTTC